These 2 T cell receptor beta chains originate from one sample sequenced in a study of blood T cell repertoires in COVID-19. Clones were read by immunoSEQ multiplex PCR, and TCRdb kept only the in-frame ones, dropping some. The sample lists about 370,000 clones, 85% to 90% seen once, with about 6.8% in the top ten. Sequenced: peripheral blood. The source is a man in his late teens or twenties with active or convalescent COVID-19.

The CDR3 sequence: CASSRDSDNFNEQFF. The DNA for the CDR3 is TGTGCCAGCAGCCGGGACAGCGATAATTTCAATGAGCAGTTCTTC. The chain joins TRBV5-6 to TRBJ2-1, with 7 bases fitting TRBD1. Germline V gene sequence: CDR1 SGHDT, CDR2 YYEEEE. The V segment lost 4 bases and the J segment 6 bases; nucleotides outside the gene matches: 10. The CDR3 has 15 residues.

The chain carries TRBV6-2 or TRBV6-3 and TRBJ1-5; 7 bases are a match to TRBD1. The V and J ends lost 5 bases and 6 bases, in that order; junction bases with no gene match: 16. The CDR3 is made up of 17 amino acids. The germline V gene has CDR1 MNHEY and CDR2 SVGEGT. In DNA, the CDR3 is TGTGCCAGCAGTCCCCACACCACAGGGGAAGTCCGTCAGCCCCAGCATTTT. Translated, it gives CASSPHTTGEVRQPQHF.